This TCR beta chain emerged from a study of T cells in Graves' hyperthyroidism and ophthalmopathy. Study results and caveats: Blood also showed most of the thyroid clonotypes that were expanded above 0.001.

The germline V gene encodes CDR1 SGHTA and CDR2 FQGNSA. The V segment lost 6 bases and the J segment 3 bases; nucleotides outside the gene matches: 10. This CDR3 region has 16 residues. Ophthalmopathy patients showed a Clinical Activity Score of at least 3, NOSPECS grade of at least 4 and duration under 3 months. The authors took PBMCs from 10 ml fresh peripheral blood. This clonotype was found many times. Its antigen is unknown. Amplified regions were TCR beta CDR3 sequences from RNA transcripts. Researchers ran a first-round RT-PCR on the TCR CDR3 using the HTBI primer set. In TCRdb, the multiplex PCR reads were re-called with MiXCR into one record per CDR3 protein. The sample consists of hundreds of thousands of distinct CDR3 sequences, roughly 14% of them appearing once.

The chain combines TRBV7-2 with TRBJ2-5; TRBD2 agrees at 10 bases. Sequenced: blood. This clonotype originated in a woman in her thirties or forties with Graves' ophthalmopathy. CDR3 in DNA: TGTGCCAGCAGTCTTTCAAGCGGGAGGGGCAAAGAGACCCAGTACTTC. Residues: CASSLSSGRGKETQYF.